What follows describes a single TCR beta chain. In the original processing: Nucleated cell counts were estimated from reference gene primer amplification. Some clones are missing from TCRdb's copy, which holds only in-frame ones; the method was immunoSEQ multiplex PCR. The V and J calls and clone size were taken over from that table, and D and trimming were inferred from the DNA. The data show over 110,000 clones, about 86% seen once. The data are from a study of blood T cell repertoires in COVID-19. At the level of the study: Samples came from the United States, Italy and Spain, spanning acute and convalescent COVID-19. From T cells, B-cell-depleted T cells, or PBMCs came the material, which was cDNA or gDNA.

After removal of 3 bases from V and 3 bases from J, the junction contained 8 bases not matched to a gene. This CDR3 contains 16 residues. Specimen: peripheral blood. This clonotype was obtained from a human donor in a cohort sampled during active COVID-19. This chain joins TRBV23-1 and TRBJ2-1; TRBD2 aligns across 7 bases. TRBV23-1 is reported as an ORF; its role is uncertain. DNA of the CDR3: TGCGCCAGCAGTCACCCGGGAGGAGCCGGCTACAATGAGCAGTTCTTC. Amino acids: CASSHPGGAGYNEQFF.